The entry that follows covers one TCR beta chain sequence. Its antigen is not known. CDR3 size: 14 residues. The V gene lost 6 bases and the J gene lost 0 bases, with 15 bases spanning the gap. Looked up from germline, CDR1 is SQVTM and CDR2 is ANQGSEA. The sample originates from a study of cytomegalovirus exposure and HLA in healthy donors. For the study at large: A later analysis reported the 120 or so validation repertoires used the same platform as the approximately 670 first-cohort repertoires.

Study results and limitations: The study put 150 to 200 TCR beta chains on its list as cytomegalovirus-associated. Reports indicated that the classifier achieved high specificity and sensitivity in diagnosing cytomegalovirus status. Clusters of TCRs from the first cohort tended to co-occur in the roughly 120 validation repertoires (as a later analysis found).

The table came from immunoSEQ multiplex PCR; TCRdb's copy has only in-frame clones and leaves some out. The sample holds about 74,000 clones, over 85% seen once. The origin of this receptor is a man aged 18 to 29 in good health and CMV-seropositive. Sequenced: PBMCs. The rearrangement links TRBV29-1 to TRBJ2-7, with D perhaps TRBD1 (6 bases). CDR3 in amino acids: CSVTQGQSSYEQYF. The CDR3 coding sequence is TGCAGCGTCACCCAGGGGCAGAGCTCCTACGAGCAGTACTTC.